The T cell receptor (beta chain) described here comes from a study of CD8 T cells in ankylosing spondylitis. Findings of the study overall: Matched synovial fluid from ankylosing spondylitis patients was reported to be enriched for disease-linked clones. What appeared characteristic of ankylosing spondylitis blood was a TCR beta motif of fewer than ten highly homologous variants. Within peripheral blood, clones linked to disease were CD8+ and relatively rare.

The V end lost 0 bases, the J end lost 6 bases, and 12 bases lay between the germline ends. Germline lookup yields CDR1 SGHRS and CDR2 YFSETQ. The CDR3 contains 14 residues. This clonotype was counted many times. Its antigen remains unknown. Each CDR3 protein is one row after TCRdb ran MiXCR on the 5' RACE reads. This sample has some 350,000 distinct CDR3 sequences, with roughly 15% found just once. The receptor's source is a male donor with ankylosing spondylitis or in good health (not recorded which). This chain connects TRBV5-1 to TRBJ1-1; D perhaps matches TRBD1 (5 bases). The specimen sequenced was blood, either unsorted or a sorted T cell fraction (not recorded which). CDR3 bases: TGCGCCAGCAGCTTGGTACAGGTAGATTCTGAAGCTTTCTTT. This codes for CASSLVQVDSEAFF.